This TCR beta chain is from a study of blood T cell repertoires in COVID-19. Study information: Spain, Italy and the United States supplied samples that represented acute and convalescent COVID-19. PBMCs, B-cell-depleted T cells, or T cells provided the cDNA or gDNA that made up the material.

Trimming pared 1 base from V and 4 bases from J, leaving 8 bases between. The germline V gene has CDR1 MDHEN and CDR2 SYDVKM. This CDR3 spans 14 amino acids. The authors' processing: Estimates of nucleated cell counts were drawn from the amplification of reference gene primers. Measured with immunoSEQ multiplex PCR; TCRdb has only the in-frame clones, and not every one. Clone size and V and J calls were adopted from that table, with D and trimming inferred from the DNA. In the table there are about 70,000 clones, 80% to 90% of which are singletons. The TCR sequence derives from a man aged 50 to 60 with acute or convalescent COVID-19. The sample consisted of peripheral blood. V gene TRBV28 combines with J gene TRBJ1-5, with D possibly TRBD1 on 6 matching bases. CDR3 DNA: TGTGCCAGCAGTTTATCACAGGGAAATCAGCCCCAGCATTTT. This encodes CASSLSQGNQPQHF.